The TCR beta chain described here comes from a study of cytomegalovirus exposure and HLA in healthy donors. The PCR contained 60 Vbeta and 13 Jbeta primers. Generated by immunoSEQ multiplex PCR, the TCRdb table keeps only in-frame clones and is missing some. The sample has around 200,000 clones, 82% seen once; the top ten hold about 0.58%. The CDR3 length is 15 residues. After removal of 3 bases from V and 5 bases from J, the junction contained 7 bases not matched to a gene. Germline-derived CDR1 and CDR2 are MGHRA and YSYEKL. As concerns this clone: The antigen is unknown.

General observations from the study: In a later analysis, specific HLA alleles were associated with over 15,000 TCR beta sequences at a 0.05 false discovery rate.

The clonotype originates from a woman in her thirties or forties in good health and CMV-seronegative. The chain couples TRBV4-1 to TRBJ1-2; 9 nucleotides match TRBD1. Source material: PBMCs. The CDR3 protein is CASSQIQGAGYGYTF. As DNA, the CDR3 is TGCGCCAGCAGCCAGATACAGGGGGCTGGATATGGCTACACCTTC.